Below, 27 T cell receptor beta chains from the same sample are listed, as sequenced in a study of blood T cell repertoires in COVID-19. Profiling relied on immunoSEQ multiplex PCR, and the TCRdb table lists in-frame clones only, not all of them. The sample contains about 220,000 clones, approximately 77% of which appear only once. The specimen sequenced was peripheral blood. The source of these receptors is an elderly woman with acute or convalescent COVID-19.

The J gene is TRBJ1-2, the V gene TRBV30; 7 bases are shared with TRBD1. Losses at the gene ends were 4 bases for V and 4 bases for J; bases not matched to a gene: 6. The CDR3 runs to 13 residues. CDR1 and CDR2 (germline): GTSNPN, SVGIG (reference sequence). CDR3 DNA sequence: TGTGCCTGGAACCCGGACAGGAGCTATGGCTACACCTTC. Protein sequence: CAWNPDRSYGYTF.

The chain combines TRBV27 with TRBJ2-2; 12 bases agree with TRBD2. The length of the CDR3 is 15 residues. Losses at the gene ends were 6 bases for V and 5 bases for J; bases not matched to a gene: 4. Germline CDR1 is MNHEY and CDR2 is SMNVEV (reference sequence). The CDR3 is CASSLAGGQTGELFF. The DNA for the CDR3 is TGTGCCAGCAGCCTAGCGGGGGGGCAGACCGGGGAGCTGTTTTTT.

V and J are TRBV11-3 and TRBJ1-3, with 7 nucleotides matching TRBD1. The trim removed 5 bases at V and 3 bases at J, leaving 7 bases unmatched. This CDR3 is 15 amino acids long. Germline V gene lookup returns CDR1 SGHNT and CDR2 YENEEA. This chain's CDR3 is CASSHRQGDGNTIYF. As DNA, the CDR3 is TGTGCCAGCAGCCATCGACAGGGCGATGGAAACACCATATATTTT.

This rearrangement joins TRBV6-5 to TRBJ1-1; 8 bases are a match to TRBD1. CDR1 is MNHEY, CDR2 SVGAGI, per germline. V shed 6 bases and J 0 bases; nucleotides not matched to a gene: 6. CDR3 length: 15 amino acids. CDR3 bases: TGTGCCAGCAGGGGGACAGGACTTATGAACACTGAAGCTTTCTTT. As protein: CASRGTGLMNTEAFF.

The chain employs TRBV7-9 and TRBJ1-4; D unresolved. The CDR3 contains 15 residues. V dropped 3 bases and J dropped 1 base, with 9 bases sitting between them. Germline V gives CDR1 SEHNR, CDR2 FQNEAQ (reference sequence). CDR3 nucleotides: TGTGCCAGCAGCTTTCTCAGTGGAACTAATGAAAAACTGTTTTTT. Residues: CASSFLSGTNEKLFF.

V is TRBV27 and J is TRBJ2-7; D may be TRBD1 (6 bases). The ends were cut back, 5 bases at V and 5 bases at J, with 16 bases in the middle. This CDR3 has 14 amino acids. Looked up from germline, CDR1 is MNHEY and CDR2 is SMNVEV (reference sequence). CDR3 DNA: TGTGCCAGCAGTAAAGGAAGGGGGTTCAACGAGCAGTACTTC. It codes for CASSKGRGFNEQYF.

The chain couples TRBV11-3 to TRBJ1-3; D possibly corresponds to TRBD1 (6 bases). Germline V gene lookup returns CDR1 SGHNT and CDR2 YENEEA. Trimming cost V 5 bases and J 0 bases, with 14 bases left between them. The CDR3 has 16 residues. CDR3 sequence: CASSLGGPLSGNTIYF. The CDR3 DNA is TGTGCCAGCAGCCTCGGGGGGCCCCTCTCTGGAAACACCATATATTTT.

The V gene is TRBV6-5, the J gene TRBJ1-5; the D gene is possibly TRBD1 (5 bases). V shed 9 bases and J shed 6 bases, with 18 bases lying between them. CDR1 and CDR2 from the germline V gene are MNHEY and SVGAGI. The CDR3 has 14 amino acids. The CDR3 loop reads CASERPGGVQPQHF. For the CDR3, the DNA is TGTGCCAGTGAGAGACCCGGGGGGGTTCAGCCCCAGCATTTT.

This rearrangement joins TRBV7-2 to TRBJ1-2, with 8 bases identical to TRBD1. The CDR3 length is 15 residues. Germline assignment: CDR1 SGHTA and CDR2 FQGNSA. Trimming took 1 base from V and 5 from J; bases not matched to a gene: 6. This chain's CDR3 is CASSLDRTGSYGYTF. The DNA of the CDR3 is TGTGCCAGCAGCTTAGACCGGACAGGGTCTTATGGCTACACCTTC.

This chain uses TRBV3-1 (or the pseudogene TRBV3-2) with TRBJ2-1, with 8 bases lining up with TRBD2. Germline V lookup: CDR1 LGHDT, CDR2 YNNKEL (reference sequence). The CDR3 has 11 amino acids. V lost 9 bases, J lost 15 bases, and 10 bases stayed unmatched. The CDR3 here is CASNGGAFRFF. The CDR3 DNA follows: TGTGCCAGTAACGGGGGGGCCTTTCGGTTCTTC.

The V gene is TRBV9, the J gene TRBJ1-3; TRBD1 matches at 8 bases. Germline values: CDR1 SGDLS, CDR2 YYNGEE. The CDR3 runs to 15 residues. The ends lost 4 bases at V and 8 bases at J; junction bases unmatched: 11. CDR3 in DNA: TGTGCCAGCAGCTCGGACAGGGCGCGAGGGGACACCATATATTTT. Amino acid sequence: CASSSDRARGDTIYF.

CDR3 residues: CSASPGGGYNEQFF. The CDR3 DNA reads as TGCAGTGCTAGTCCCGGGGGGGGTTACAATGAGCAGTTCTTC. The chain joins TRBV20-1 to TRBJ2-1, with 8 bases fitting TRBD2. The CDR3 is 14 amino acids. V was clipped by 3 bases and J by 4 bases; unmatched bases: 5. The germline V gene encodes CDR1 DFQATT and CDR2 SNEGSKA (reference sequence).

This clone appeared a single time. The chain recombines TRBV9 with TRBJ2-7, with D possibly TRBD2 on 5 matching bases. The V end was cut by 0 bases, the J end by 4 bases, with 14 bases between. Germline V gene lookup returns CDR1 SGDLS and CDR2 YYNGEE. The CDR3 runs to 15 residues. CDR3 sequence: CASSVGERGMYEQYF. CDR3 coding DNA: TGTGCCAGCAGCGTAGGGGAACGGGGAATGTACGAGCAGTACTTC. Supplemented by reference TRBV9 and TRBJ2-7, the full variable domain reads DSGVTQTPKHLITATGQRVTLRCSPRSGDLSVYWYQQSLDQGLQFLIQYYNGEERAKGNILERFSAQQFPDLHSELNLSSLELGDSALYFCASSVGERGMYEQYFGPGTRLTVT.

J is TRBJ2-7 and V is TRBV21-1; no DNA check was done on the table's D call, TRBD1. TRBV21-1 is a pseudogene segment. The CDR3 runs 15 residues. The CDR3 sequence: CASSKHQQGIYEQYF. The CDR3 nucleotides read TGTGCCAGCAGCAAACATCAACAGGGGATCTACGAGCAGTACTTC.

The chain couples TRBV6-2 or TRBV6-3 to TRBJ1-1, with D possibly matching TRBD1 (5 bases). This CDR3 is 14 amino acids long. Germline V gives CDR1 MNHEY, CDR2 SVGEGT. Trimming took 4 bases from V and 5 from J, leaving 14 bases between them. For the CDR3, the DNA is TGTGCCAGCAGTTTTAGGGCGGGGGGAACTGAAGCTTTCTTT. The encoded protein is CASSFRAGGTEAFF.

The V call is TRBV15, the J call TRBJ2-7, with 10 bases lining up with TRBD2. Trimming cost V 5 bases and J 1 base; bases outside gene matches: 8. The CDR3 spans 16 residues. The germline V gene has CDR1 LNHNV and CDR2 YYDKDF (reference sequence). Here the CDR3 reads CATSGLRTSGSYEQYF. In DNA, the CDR3 is TGTGCCACCAGCGGCCTTAGGACTAGCGGATCCTACGAGCAGTACTTC.

The chain joins TRBV7-8 to TRBJ2-1; D gene unclear. V was clipped by 3 bases and J by 2 bases, with 11 bases between them. CDR1 is SGHVS, CDR2 FQNEAQ, per germline. The CDR3 totals 15 residues. CDR3 region: CASSLPLGAYNEQFF. Here the CDR3 DNA reads TGTGCCAGCAGCTTGCCCCTAGGAGCCTACAATGAGCAGTTCTTC.

Only one count was recorded for this clone. The chain couples TRBV6-5 to TRBJ1-1, with a possible D match to TRBD1 (5 bases). This CDR3 is 16 amino acids long. The ends were cut back, 0 bases at V and 5 bases at J, with 16 bases in the middle. Germline CDR1 and CDR2: MNHEY and SVGAGI. The CDR3 protein is CASSYSAGNGGTEAFF. CDR3 sequence (DNA): TGTGCCAGCAGTTACTCGGCAGGGAACGGGGGGACTGAAGCTTTCTTT.

The rearrangement joins TRBV5-1 to TRBJ1-6, with D perhaps TRBD1 (6 bases). The CDR3 runs to 15 residues. Germline-derived CDR1 and CDR2 are SGHRS and YFSETQ. The V end lost 0 bases, the J end lost 9 bases, and 13 bases lay between the germline ends. CDR3 DNA: TGCGCCAGCAGCTTGGCCCCAGGGGATCCTTCACCCCTCCACTTT. This gives the protein CASSLAPGDPSPLHF.

V and J are TRBV28 and TRBJ2-1; tentative D call: TRBD1 (6 bases). Germline V gene sequence: CDR1 MDHEN, CDR2 SYDVKM. Trimming stripped 5 bases from V and 9 bases from J, with 20 bases between. The CDR3 consists of 15 residues. CDR3: CASSTFDRLGAEQFF. CDR3 sequence (DNA): TGTGCCAGCAGTACCTTCGACAGGCTCGGGGCTGAGCAGTTCTTC.

The rearrangement uses TRBV30 and TRBJ2-7; a possible D gene is TRBD2 (6 bases). Trimming shortened V by 3 bases and J by 6 bases, and 18 bases separated the two germline ends. The CDR3 consists of 14 residues. Germline V gene data show CDR1 as GTSNPN and CDR2 as SVGIG (reference sequence). This chain's CDR3 is CAWSFLGGLSEQYF. CDR3 in DNA: TGTGCCTGGAGCTTCCTAGGAGGGCTGAGCGAGCAGTACTTC.

This rearrangement joins TRBV9 to TRBJ1-1; perhaps TRBD1 as D (5 bases). Germline CDR1 SGDLS, CDR2 YYNGEE. This CDR3 is 14 amino acids long. V lost 3 bases to trimming and J lost 11 bases, with 20 bases between them. As DNA, the CDR3 is TGTGCCAGCAGCGCTTTGGGGCAGGGAATTGGGGCTTTCTTT. Translating it yields CASSALGQGIGAFF.

The V and J genes are TRBV6-2 or TRBV6-3 and TRBJ1-6; tentatively, D is TRBD1 (5 bases). V shed 6 bases and J shed 6 bases, with 18 bases lying between them. The CDR3 is made up of 16 amino acids. The germline gives CDR1 MNHEY, CDR2 SVGEGT. CDR3 region: CASSDAGRHINSPLHF. CDR3 coding DNA: TGTGCCAGCAGCGATGCGGGACGCCACATTAATTCACCCCTCCACTTT.

The J gene is TRBJ1-1, the V gene TRBV11-3, with a possible D match to TRBD1 (6 bases). V shed 0 bases and J shed 0 bases, with 17 bases lying between them. The CDR3 has 18 amino acids. CDR1 and CDR2 from the germline V gene are SGHNT and YENEEA. The DNA of the CDR3 is TGTGCCAGCAGCTTAGAACGGCGGGGGCGAAGTATGAACACTGAAGCTTTCTTT. Residues: CASSLERRGRSMNTEAFF.

The chain couples TRBV7-9 to TRBJ1-2; D gene uncertain. This CDR3 comprises 13 residues. Trimming removed 6 bases from V and 4 bases from J, with 12 bases in between. Germline CDR1 is SEHNR and CDR2 is FQNEAQ (reference sequence). The CDR3 DNA reads as TGTGCCAGCAGACTAGACTCGGTCTATGGCTACACCTTC. Its protein is CASRLDSVYGYTF.

The J gene is TRBJ2-3, the V gene TRBV10-3; tentatively, D is TRBD2 (6 bases). The CDR3 is 15 residues long. CDR1 and CDR2 from the germline V gene are ENHRY and SYGVKD. Trimming left V 4 bases short and J 0 bases short, with 11 bases between. The CDR3 nucleotides are TGTGCCATCAGTGGCAGGGACTCTAGCACAGATACGCAGTATTTT. It yields the protein CAISGRDSSTDTQYF.

This clone has just a few counts. The genes are TRBV6-5 and TRBJ2-1; a possible D gene is TRBD1 (5 bases). Trimming removed 4 bases from V and 7 bases from J, with 20 bases in between. The germline V gene encodes CDR1 MNHEY and CDR2 SVGAGI. CDR3 length: 16 residues. CDR3 sequence: CASSSGVRGRRNEQFF. CDR3 coding DNA: TGTGCCAGCAGTTCCGGTGTAAGGGGTCGACGGAATGAGCAGTTCTTC.